The TCR beta chain under discussion was sequenced for a study of cytomegalovirus exposure and HLA in healthy donors. General study points: Both high specificity and high sensitivity reportedly marked the classifier's diagnosis of cytomegalovirus status. Later analysis demonstrated an association between a missense DCLRE1C variant and TCR beta V- and J-gene trimming.

PCR used 60 Vbeta primers and 13 Jbeta primers. Repertoires were generated with immunoSEQ multiplex PCR, while TCRdb's copy carries only in-frame clones and drops some. The table includes about 210,000 clones, 75% to 80% detected once. Per germline, CDR1 SGHTA and CDR2 FQGTGA. J was trimmed by 9 bases and V by 1 base; bases with no gene match: 9. This CDR3 contains 16 residues. As concerns this clone: The antigen is not known.

The source is a male donor in good health and CMV-seronegative. Input material: PBMCs. V is TRBV7-3 and J is TRBJ2-1, with TRBD2 matching 10 bases. This CDR3 reads CASSLNPSGSPFEQFF. CDR3 DNA sequence: TGTGCCAGCAGCTTAAATCCTAGCGGGAGCCCCTTTGAGCAGTTCTTC.